This passage covers 15 T cell receptor beta chains from one sample sequenced in a study of regulatory T cells in long-lasting Graves disease. Stated time point: persistent/refractory GD, antithyroid drugs over 5 years with positive TRAb. Researchers made the TCR library from RNA that was extracted from PBMCs. Arm-PCR with iRepertoire HTBI primers amplified the CDR3 regions for these TCR beta libraries. One entry per CDR3 protein, called by TCRdb with MiXCR from the multiplex PCR reads. The table has about 300,000 distinct CDR3 sequences, 22% seen once; the top ten hold 45% to 70%. The sequencing here drew on peripheral blood mononuclear cells (PBMCs), taken when the disease was refractory, from a patient treated with antithyroid drugs. These receptors were taken from a female donor with Graves disease.

This clonotype has only a few counts. The chain links TRBV9 to TRBJ2-5; the match to TRBD2 covers 7 bases. This CDR3 has 14 residues. Trimming took 4 bases from V and 2 from J; bases not matched to a gene: 5. Germline CDR1 is SGDLS and CDR2 is YYNGEE. CDR3 sequence: CASSFLAEQETQYF. The CDR3 DNA reads TGTGCCAGCAGCTTTCTAGCGGAACAAGAGACCCAGTACTTC. Full variable domain (rest looked up from reference TRBV9 and TRBJ2-5): DSGVTQTPKHLITATGQRVTLRCSPRSGDLSVYWYQQSLDQGLQFLIQYYNGEERAKGNILERFSAQQFPDLHSELNLSSLELGDSALYFCASSFLAEQETQYFGPGTRLLVL.

In this sample, this clonotype turned up many times. The chain carries TRBV28 and TRBJ2-7; 13 positions agree with TRBD2. Trimming cost V 7 bases and J 2 bases; bases outside gene matches: 5. Germline CDR1 MDHEN, CDR2 SYDVKM. The CDR3 has 15 amino acids. The CDR3: CASIPGTSGTYEQYF. The CDR3 DNA reads as TGTGCCAGCATTCCTGGGACTAGCGGGACCTACGAGCAGTACTTC.

Notes on this clonotype: A read error is possible here, since a much larger clone lies one base away. The chain has TRBV28 and TRBJ2-3; unclear D gene. CDR1 is MDHEN, CDR2 SYDVKM, per germline. The CDR3 length is 12 residues. DNA for the CDR3: TGTGCCGGCAGTTTCTCACCAGATACGCAGTATTTT. As protein: CAGSFSPDTQYF.

This clonotype was seen a few times. CDR3 sequence (DNA): TGTGCCAGCAGCCTACGGACAGGGCCTTACAATGAGCAGTTCTTC. Its protein is CASSLRTGPYNEQFF. The chain links TRBV11-2 to TRBJ2-1; TRBD1 matches at 8 bases. The junction had 7 bases not matched to a gene; V was cut back by 5 bases and J by 4 bases. The CDR3 totals 15 residues. Germline values: CDR1 SGHAT, CDR2 FQNNGV.

This clonotype appeared many times. The chain is built from TRBV12-3 or TRBV12-4 and TRBJ2-7; 7 bases agree with TRBD1. The CDR3 consists of 14 residues. V lost 5 bases and J lost 2; bases outside the gene matches: 6. CDR3 coding DNA: TGTGCCAGCAGTCTGAAAGGACAGGCCTACGAGCAGTACTTC. Encoded protein: CASSLKGQAYEQYF.

The chain couples TRBV7-3 to TRBJ2-6; D may be TRBD1 (6 bases). CDR3 length: 16 residues. V was shortened by 5 bases and J by 2 bases, with 13 bases between the two germline ends. CDR1 SGHTA and CDR2 FQGTGA come from the germline V gene. CDR3 coding DNA: TGTGCCAGCAGCAAAGCACAGGGCCCTGGGGCCAACGTCCTGACTTTC. Translation gives CASSKAQGPGANVLTF.

This sequence joins TRBV18 and TRBJ1-1; 7 bases line up with TRBD1. The V segment lost 0 bases and the J segment 0 bases; nucleotides outside the gene matches: 7. Germline CDR1 and CDR2: KGHSH and LQKENI. The CDR3 has 17 residues. CDR3 nucleotide sequence: TGTGCCAGCTCACCACCGGGACAGCCAAATTTGAACACTGAAGCTTTCTTT. As protein: CASSPPGQPNLNTEAFF. The variable domain in full, with the rest retrieved from reference TRBV18 and TRBJ1-1, is NAGVMQNPRHLVRRRGQEARLRCSPMKGHSHVYWYRQLPEEGLKFMVYLQKENIIDESGMPKERFSAEFPKEGPSILRIQQVVRGDSAAYFCASSPPGQPNLNTEAFFGQGTRLTVV.

The chain links TRBV10-3 to TRBJ2-3; 13 bases are shared with TRBD2. The CDR3 has 16 residues. Trimming at V came to 9 bases and at J to 1 base, leaving 7 bases not matched to a gene. Germline loops: CDR1 ENHRY, CDR2 SYGVKD. CDR3 coding DNA: TGTGCCATAGGACTAGCGGGAGATGTCGGCACAGATACGCAGTATTTT. Translation: CAIGLAGDVGTDTQYF.

This clonotype has more than one count but fewer than ten. The V and J genes are TRBV28 and TRBJ1-6; D ambiguous. Trimming shortened V by 6 bases and J by 7 bases, and 13 bases separated the two germline ends. This CDR3 has 14 residues. Per germline, CDR1 MDHEN and CDR2 SYDVKM. The CDR3 protein is CASSSLPPNSPLHF. The CDR3 nucleotides read TGTGCCAGCAGCTCACTCCCTCCCAATTCACCCCTCCACTTT. Complete variable domain (other parts from reference TRBV28 and TRBJ1-6): DVKVTQSSRYLVKRTGEKVFLECVQDMDHENMFWYRQDPGLGLRLIYFSYDVKMKEKGDIPEGYSVSREKKERFSLILESASTNQTSMYLCASSSLPPNSPLHFGNGTRLTVT.

The V and J genes are TRBV7-2 and TRBJ2-2; D not resolved. The CDR3 contains 12 residues. The V gene lost 8 bases and the J gene lost 6 bases, with 10 bases spanning the gap. Germline CDR1 reads SGHTA; CDR2 reads FQGNSA. CDR3 region: CASGVGSGELFF. The CDR3, as DNA: TGTGCCAGCGGCGTTGGATCCGGGGAGCTGTTTTTT. The full variable domain, in which reference TRBV7-2 and TRBJ2-2 provide the parts outside the CDR3, is GAGVSQSPSNKVTEKGKDVELRCDPISGHTALYWYRQSLGQGLEFLIYFQGNSAPDKSGLPSDRFSAERTGGSVSTLTIQRTQQEDSAVYLCASGVGSGELFFGEGSRLTVL.

This clonotype was recorded many times. The chain uses TRBV7-9 and TRBJ1-5; D is undetermined. The germline V gene encodes CDR1 SEHNR and CDR2 FQNEAQ (reference sequence). V was clipped by 11 bases and J by 0 bases, with 23 bases between them. The CDR3 length is 17 residues. The CDR3 reads CAQDVNRVLYSNQPQHF. DNA of the CDR3: TGTGCCCAAGATGTAAACCGGGTCCTTTATAGCAATCAGCCCCAGCATTTT.

This clonotype was counted many times. This chain joins TRBV10-3 and TRBJ1-1; no clear D gene. V shed 3 bases and J shed 2 bases, with 4 bases lying between them. This CDR3 is 12 amino acids long. Germline CDR1 is ENHRY and CDR2 is SYGVKD. CDR3 protein: CAISDRNTEAFF. CDR3 DNA sequence: TGTGCCATCAGTGATAGAAACACTGAAGCTTTCTTT.

The CDR3 bases are TGTGCCTGGAGTGTGGCTCCGTCCGGGGAGCTGTTTTTT. Translating it yields CAWSVAPSGELFF. This chain joins TRBV30 and TRBJ2-2; D gene unclear. The CDR3 covers 13 residues. Germline V gene data show CDR1 as GTSNPN and CDR2 as SVGIG (reference sequence). Trimming removed 0 bases at V and 6 bases at J, with 8 bases between.

The chain carries TRBV6-1 and TRBJ2-3, with D tentatively TRBD2 (7 bases). The germline V gene has CDR1 MNHNS and CDR2 SASEGT. Trimming pared 7 bases from V and 3 bases from J, leaving 17 bases between. CDR3 length equals 15 residues. CDR3 bases: TGTGCCAGCAATGGGGGCGGGGAGGGGACAGATACGCAGTATTTT. Residues: CASNGGGEGTDTQYF.

A note on this clonotype: A read error may explain this, as a much larger clone is one base away. V is TRBV18 and J is TRBJ2-7, with D perhaps matching TRBD1 (6 bases). The V and J ends lost 5 bases and 2 bases respectively, with 16 bases between them. From germline, CDR1 is KGHSH and CDR2 LQKENI. There are 15 residues in the CDR3. The DNA for the CDR3 is TGTGCCAGCTCATTAGTACAGGGTGACCCCTACGAGCAGTACTTC. It translates to CASSLVQGDPYEQYF. Using reference TRBV18 and TRBJ2-7 for the parts outside the CDR3, the full variable domain is NAGVMQNPRHLVRRRGQEARLRCSPMKGHSHVYWYRQLPEEGLKFMVYLQKENIIDESGMPKERFSAEFPKEGPSILRIQQVVRGDSAAYFCASSLVQGDPYEQYFGPGTRLTVT.